The 15 T cell receptor beta chains below come from one sample, sequenced in a study of early stage breast cancer tumors (dated by TCRdb to 2016 to 2017). The library was prepared using the immunoSEQ multiplex PCR assay. The table was pulled from immuneACCESS by TCRdb, which kept in-frame rearrangements only. Such tables lose some clones; where checked, under half of the loss comes from unresolved V genes, and the rest has no known cause. For this sample there are 45,000 to 60,000 clones; about 89% appear just once. The top ten clones comprise around 5% of the sample. Source material: blood. These receptors all come from a person aged 70 to 85 with breast cancer.

The gene calls are TRBV6-6 and TRBJ1-2; maybe TRBD1 (6 bases). V gave up 6 bases and J gave up 4 bases, with 15 bases separating them. This CDR3 contains 14 residues. CDR1 and CDR2 from the germline V gene are MNHNY and SVGAGI (reference sequence). CDR3 protein: CASSDWTAPYGYTF. The CDR3 nucleotides read TGTGCCAGCAGCGACTGGACAGCACCCTATGGCTACACCTTC.

The V gene is TRBV7-9, the J gene TRBJ2-5, with TRBD2 identical over 8 bases. The CDR3 totals 17 residues. Germline trimming cut 4 bases from V and 0 bases from J; bases unmatched to any gene: 10. CDR1 is SEHNR and CDR2 is FQNEAQ in the germline V gene (reference sequence). The CDR3 region is CASSSLGGRRDQETQYF. CDR3 coding DNA: TGTGCCAGCAGCTCGCTCGGCGGGAGGAGGGACCAAGAGACCCAGTACTTC. The entire variable domain, with the rest obtained from reference TRBV7-9 and TRBJ2-5, is as follows: DTGVSQNPRHKITKRGQNVTFRCDPISEHNRLYWYRQTLGQGPEFLTYFQNEAQLEKSRLLSDRFSAERPKGSFSTLEIQRTEQGDSAMYLCASSSLGGRRDQETQYFGPGTRLLVL.

This clone appeared once. This chain uses TRBV28 with TRBJ1-2; 7 nucleotides match TRBD1. Looked up from germline, CDR1 is MDHEN and CDR2 is SYDVKM. V lost 8 bases, J lost 0 bases, and 6 bases stayed unmatched. This CDR3 has 14 amino acids. The CDR3 region has the DNA TGTGCCAGCTTCCGACAGGGAGCTAACTATGGCTACACCTTC. Its protein is CASFRQGANYGYTF.

The chain recombines TRBV19 with TRBJ1-3; the match to TRBD1 covers 10 bases. Germline trimming cut 3 bases from V and 2 bases from J; bases unmatched to any gene: 7. The CDR3 consists of 17 residues. Germline CDR1 is LNHDA and CDR2 is SQIVND (reference sequence). CDR3 residues: CASSMVRDRGPGNTIYF. Here the CDR3 DNA reads TGTGCCAGTAGTATGGTACGGGACAGGGGCCCTGGAAACACCATATATTTT.

This clone was seen a single time. The rearrangement links TRBV29-1 to TRBJ2-7; D is unclear. V was pared by 4 bases and J by 3 bases, with 16 bases between. Per the germline V gene, CDR1 is SQVTM and CDR2 is ANQGSEA. CDR3 size: 14 residues. The CDR3 loop reads CSVGLTQQSYEQYF. The CDR3 region has the DNA TGCAGCGTTGGATTAACTCAACAGAGCTACGAGCAGTACTTC.

This rearrangement joins TRBV6-1 to TRBJ1-6, with a weak D call TRBD1 (5 bases). Germline CDR1 and CDR2: MNHNS and SASEGT. Trimming pared 4 bases from V and 7 bases from J, leaving 8 bases between. The CDR3 extends over 13 amino acids. The CDR3: CASSGRVNSPLHF. In nucleotides, the CDR3 is TGTGCCAGCAGTGGCAGGGTAAATTCACCCCTCCACTTT.

J is TRBJ2-7 and V is TRBV29-1, with D perhaps TRBD1 (6 bases). CDR3 length equals 15 residues. V lost 5 bases to trimming and J lost 5 bases, with 22 bases between them. Germline V gene data show CDR1 as SQVTM and CDR2 as ANQGSEA. DNA for the CDR3: TGCAGCGTTCAGTATCTGGGTCAGGGGTCCCACGAGCAGTACTTC. Its protein is CSVQYLGQGSHEQYF.

The chain employs TRBV4-1 and TRBJ1-4, with no clear D. CDR1 and CDR2 from the germline V gene are MGHRA and YSYEKL. The CDR3 length is 17 residues. The V gene lost 0 bases and the J gene lost 0 bases, with 11 bases spanning the gap. The CDR3 here is CASSQDGLAATNEKLFF. Written as DNA, the CDR3 is TGCGCCAGCAGCCAAGATGGATTAGCCGCAACTAATGAAAAACTGTTTTTT.

The rearrangement links TRBV19 to TRBJ2-7; a weak D match, TRBD2 (5 bases). Germline V gene data show CDR1 as LNHDA and CDR2 as SQIVND (reference sequence). Trimming shortened V by 3 bases and J by 0 bases, and 9 bases separated the two germline ends. The length of the CDR3 is 14 residues. The CDR3 region has the DNA TGTGCCAGTAGTATCAACCGGGGCTCCTACGAGCAGTACTTC. As protein: CASSINRGSYEQYF. Full variable domain (remainder filled in from reference TRBV19 and TRBJ2-7): DGGITQSPKYLFRKEGQNVTLSCEQNLNHDAMYWYRQDPGQGLRLIYYSQIVNDFQKGDIAEGYSVSREKKESFPLTVTSAQKNPTAFYLCASSINRGSYEQYFGPGTRLTVT.

The V gene is TRBV6-5, the J gene TRBJ2-3; the match to TRBD1 covers 7 bases. This CDR3 has 15 residues. V trimming: 6 bases; J trimming: 1 base; junction bases outside the gene matches: 7. Germline V gene sequence: CDR1 MNHEY, CDR2 SVGAGI. CDR3 bases: TGTGCCAGCAGCCCAAGACAGGGAGGCACAGATACGCAGTATTTT. Amino acids: CASSPRQGGTDTQYF.

This CDR3 reads CASTSGGSPLHF. DNA of the CDR3: TGTGCCAGTACGTCAGGGGGTTCACCCCTCCACTTT. This chain connects TRBV28 to TRBJ1-6; 7 bases match TRBD1. The germline CDR1 and CDR2 sequences are MDHEN and SYDVKM. V shed 9 bases and J 9 bases; nucleotides not matched to a gene: 5. The CDR3 has 12 residues. Filled out from reference TRBV28 and TRBJ1-6, the complete variable domain reads DVKVTQSSRYLVKRTGEKVFLECVQDMDHENMFWYRQDPGLGLRLIYFSYDVKMKEKGDIPEGYSVSREKKERFSLILESASTNQTSMYLCASTSGGSPLHFGNGTRLTVT.

The chain uses TRBV7-2 and TRBJ2-7, with D unclear. Deletions cut 7 bases from V and 5 bases from J, with 15 bases between. This CDR3 region has 13 residues. Germline assignment: CDR1 SGHTA and CDR2 FQGNSA. The CDR3 loop is CASTVGFLDEQYF. The DNA of the CDR3 is TGTGCCAGCACCGTCGGGTTTTTAGACGAGCAGTACTTC.

The chain uses TRBV6-1 and TRBJ2-7; tentative D call: TRBD2 (6 bases). V was pared by 2 bases and J by 7 bases, with 15 bases between. Germline V CDR1 and CDR2: MNHNS, SASEGT. The CDR3 sequence is 14 residues long. CDR3 amino acids: CASSERDFGWEQYF. In nucleotides, the CDR3 is TGTGCCAGCAGTGAACGGGACTTCGGGTGGGAGCAGTACTTC.

This chain links TRBV6-4 with TRBJ2-2, with 10 bases fitting TRBD2. V shed 1 base and J 6 bases; nucleotides not matched to a gene: 5. The CDR3 has 16 amino acids. Per germline, CDR1 MRHNA and CDR2 SNTAGT. The CDR3 here is CASSDFPAGGPGELFF. The CDR3 DNA is TGTGCCAGCAGTGACTTCCCAGCGGGAGGGCCCGGGGAGCTGTTTTTT.

This chain links TRBV29-1 with TRBJ2-7; a weak D match, TRBD1 (5 bases). Germline V gene data show CDR1 as SQVTM and CDR2 as ANQGSEA. The CDR3 has 13 residues. V lost 3 bases and J 3 bases, leaving 12 bases between the germline ends. In nucleotides, the CDR3 is TGCAGCGTTGATATTCAGGGCGGCTACGAGCAGTACTTC. Its translation: CSVDIQGGYEQYF.